Listed here are 9 T cell receptor beta chains from one sample, sequenced in a study of shared clonotypes between healthy human individuals. Sequencing used immunoSEQ multiplex PCR; TCRdb keeps in-frame clones, though not all of them. In the table there are some 660,000 clones, roughly 72% of which are singletons. Sequencing was done on a sample of memory CD4+ T cells sorted from blood. Subset indicated: CD45RA-negative fraction. Receptor source: a woman in her twenties or thirties in good health.

The chain employs TRBV10-2 and TRBJ2-1; 12 nucleotides agree with TRBD2. Trimming cost V 5 bases and J 5 bases; bases outside gene matches: 10. CDR3 size: 17 residues. Germline CDR1 reads WSHSY; CDR2 reads SAAADI. CDR3 bases: TGCGCCAGCAGTAAGGGGTTGCTAGCGGGAGGGGACAATGAGCAGTTCTTC. This gives the protein CASSKGLLAGGDNEQFF.

This clone was counted once. The gene calls are TRBV7-8 and TRBJ1-1; D is ambiguous. From germline, CDR1 is SGHVS and CDR2 FQNEAQ. The germline V and J ends were trimmed by 2 bases and 8 bases, with 12 bases remaining between them. The CDR3 sequence is 13 residues long. The CDR3: CASSLRGKLEAFF. Written as DNA, the CDR3 is TGTGCCAGCAGCTTACGCGGGAAACTCGAAGCTTTCTTT.

This chain joins TRBV11-2 and TRBJ2-7; D is perhaps TRBD1 (7 bases). There are 15 residues in the CDR3. V was trimmed by 1 base and J by 2 bases, leaving 12 bases between them. Germline V gene data show CDR1 as SGHAT and CDR2 as FQNNGV. The CDR3 sequence: CASSLGGDRAYEQYF. In DNA form, the CDR3 reads TGTGCCAGCAGCTTAGGGGGGGACAGAGCCTACGAGCAGTACTTC.

The rearrangement uses TRBV28 and TRBJ2-7, with TRBD2 matching over 8 bases. This CDR3 has 15 amino acids. Per germline, CDR1 MDHEN and CDR2 SYDVKM. V was pared by 3 bases and J by 6 bases, with 10 bases of the junction left unmatched. CDR3 sequence (DNA): TGTGCCAGCAGTTTCTCGGCGGGAGGCCCATCCGAGCAGTACTTC. Its translation is CASSFSAGGPSEQYF.

The V gene is TRBV7-9, the J gene TRBJ2-3, with TRBD2 matching 9 bases. V shed 7 bases and J 5 bases; nucleotides not matched to a gene: 10. Germline V CDR1 and CDR2: SEHNR, FQNEAQ (reference sequence). CDR3 length equals 15 residues. The CDR3 coding sequence is TGTGCCAGCATCCGCAGTGATAGCGGGAGAGATACGCAGTATTTT. This codes for CASIRSDSGRDTQYF.

The CDR3 nucleotides are TGCGCCAGCAGCATAGGGACGTACAACTACGAGCAGTACTTC. Its protein is CASSIGTYNYEQYF. The chain uses TRBV5-1 and TRBJ2-7; tentatively, D is TRBD1 or TRBD2 (5 bases each). The CDR3 covers 14 residues. V lost 4 bases, J lost 3 bases, and 14 bases lay in between. Germline lookup yields CDR1 SGHRS and CDR2 YFSETQ.

The gene calls are TRBV5-4 and TRBJ2-1, with TRBD2 as a possible D gene (5 bases). This CDR3 has 13 amino acids. V lost 0 bases, J lost 5 bases, and 6 bases lay in between. The V gene's germline CDR1 is SGHNT and CDR2 YYREEE (reference sequence). CDR3 loop: CASSLEADNEQFF. DNA for the CDR3: TGTGCCAGCAGCTTGGAAGCGGACAATGAGCAGTTCTTC.

This clone was found once. The chain links TRBV25-1 to TRBJ2-3; D uncertain. Germline-derived CDR1 and CDR2 are MGHDK and SYGVNS. V was pared by 4 bases and J by 0 bases, with 8 bases between. This CDR3 region has 14 residues. The CDR3 bases are TGTGCCAGCAGTGTTCGCGGCAGCACAGATACGCAGTATTTT. Amino acid sequence: CASSVRGSTDTQYF.

There are a few counts of this clone. The chain links TRBV19 to TRBJ2-4, with no clear D. The CDR3 has 14 residues. V lost 4 bases and J lost 5, with 12 bases in between. Germline loops: CDR1 LNHDA, CDR2 SQIVND (reference sequence). CDR3 sequence (DNA): TGTGCCAGTAGTACCGGCACCCTCGAAAACATTCAGTACTTC. Protein sequence: CASSTGTLENIQYF.